One sample yielded the 10 T cell receptor beta chains listed below, sequenced in a study of response to subunit inactivated influenza vaccine. TCRdb reprocessed the RT-PCR reads via MiXCR and lists one record per CDR3 protein. Of roughly 780,000 distinct CDR3 sequences listed, 18% are singletons. This specimen consisted of PBMCs from blood, obtained more than 4 days after vaccination. The origin of the receptors is a man between 45 and 60 years old who received an inactivated influenza vaccine.

The chain is built from TRBV20-1 and TRBJ2-3; no definite D call. Per germline, CDR1 DFQATT and CDR2 SNEGSKA (reference sequence). This CDR3 region has 14 residues. V was pared by 4 bases and J by 0 bases, with 11 bases between. For the CDR3, the DNA is TGCAGTGCTACCCCTAGAGCTAGCACAGATACGCAGTATTTT. Residues: CSATPRASTDTQYF.

The chain recombines TRBV7-9 with TRBJ1-1; the D gene is possibly TRBD1 (6 bases). This CDR3 is built from 14 residues. The germline V gene encodes CDR1 SEHNR and CDR2 FQNEAQ (reference sequence). The V end was cut by 5 bases, the J end by 0 bases, with 10 bases between. The CDR3 loop is CASSGQPMNTEAFF. In DNA, the CDR3 is TGTGCCAGCAGCGGACAGCCTATGAACACTGAAGCTTTCTTT.

This clonotype was recorded at least ten times. Here the CDR3 DNA reads TGCGCCAGCAGCTTGGGGACAAACCTCTACAATGAGCAGTTCTTC. It translates to CASSLGTNLYNEQFF. The chain recombines TRBV5-1 with TRBJ2-1, with D possibly being TRBD1 (5 bases). Germline loops: CDR1 SGHRS, CDR2 YFSETQ. The V gene lost 0 bases and the J gene lost 3 bases, with 10 bases spanning the gap. The CDR3 consists of 15 residues.

V and J are TRBV12-3 or TRBV12-4 and TRBJ1-1; D might be TRBD1 (6 bases). CDR3 size: 14 residues. V shed 6 bases and J shed 7 bases, with 18 bases lying between them. CDR3 sequence reads: CASSRGRGRGEAFF. In nucleotides, the CDR3 is TGTGCCAGCAGCCGGGGCAGGGGAAGAGGTGAAGCTTTCTTT.

The chain couples TRBV4-1 to TRBJ2-3; 9 nucleotides align to TRBD2. The CDR3 consists of 18 residues. The germline V gene encodes CDR1 MGHRA and CDR2 YSYEKL. The V gene end was trimmed by 0 bases and the J gene end by 7 bases; junction bases not matched to a gene: 14. For the CDR3, the DNA is TGCGCCAGCAGCCAAGATAGGCGGGGGGGACCCTCGGAGCATACGCAGTATTTT. It codes for CASSQDRRGGPSEHTQYF.

The rearrangement joins TRBV29-1 to TRBJ2-7; perhaps TRBD1 as D (7 bases). Germline-derived CDR1 and CDR2 are SQVTM and ANQGSEA. The V end was cut by 7 bases, the J end by 7 bases, with 17 bases between. The CDR3 has 12 residues. CDR3: CSADQGGKEQYF. DNA of the CDR3: TGCAGCGCGGACCAGGGGGGAAAGGAGCAGTACTTC.

This clonotype was detected ten times or more. The chain uses TRBV4-3 and TRBJ1-6; D unresolved. Per germline, CDR1 LGHNA and CDR2 YSLEER. Trimming cost V 0 bases and J 10 bases, with 10 bases left between them. CDR3 length: 14 residues. Here the CDR3 DNA reads TGCGCCAGCAGCCAAGACGGGTCTAGGTCACCCCTCCACTTT. Translating gives CASSQDGSRSPLHF.

This clonotype was seen ten or more times. CDR3 sequence: CSVATGGRTEAFF. CDR3 DNA sequence: TGCAGCGTTGCCACAGGGGGACGGACTGAAGCTTTCTTT. The chain recombines TRBV29-1 with TRBJ1-1, with TRBD1 matching over 8 bases. The germline V gene has CDR1 SQVTM and CDR2 ANQGSEA. This CDR3 is 13 amino acids long. J gave up 5 bases and V 4 bases, and 6 bases lay outside the gene matches.

This clonotype was observed a few times. J is TRBJ1-1 and V is TRBV5-1; D may be TRBD1 (6 bases). V shed 2 bases and J shed 0 bases, with 14 bases lying between them. The CDR3 spans 16 residues. Germline V lookup: CDR1 SGHRS, CDR2 YFSETQ. The CDR3 region is CASSLMVGGLNTEAFF. Here the CDR3 DNA reads TGCGCCAGCAGCTTAATGGTTGGGGGCCTGAACACTGAAGCTTTCTTT.

The sample holds a few counts of this clonotype. The chain has TRBV20-1 and TRBJ1-4; perhaps TRBD1 as D (6 bases). CDR1 is DFQATT and CDR2 is SNEGSKA in the germline V gene (reference sequence). This CDR3 contains 14 residues. The germline V and J ends were trimmed by 0 bases and 4 bases, with 9 bases remaining between them. DNA of the CDR3: TGCAGTGCTAGAGACCAGGGGATTAATGAAAAACTGTTTTTT. It yields the protein CSARDQGINEKLFF.